This T cell receptor (beta chain) is from a study of CD8 T cells in ankylosing spondylitis. Study-level points and caveats: Within ankylosing spondylitis blood, a TCR beta motif made up of eight or nine highly homologous variants appeared to be characteristic. Disease-linked clones were reportedly significantly enriched in matched ankylosing spondylitis synovial fluid. Within peripheral blood, clones linked to disease were CD8+ and relatively rare.

V gave up 5 bases and J gave up 5 bases, with 22 bases separating them. The CDR3 is made up of 17 amino acids. Germline-derived CDR1 and CDR2 are LNHDA and SQIVND (reference sequence). This clonotype showed up just a few times. The antigen remains undetermined. It was by quantitative 5'-RACE with molecular barcodes that TCR beta libraries were made. From the 5' RACE reads, TCRdb called clonotypes with MiXCR, one entry per CDR3 protein. The table records about 92,000 distinct CDR3 sequences, roughly 10% of them present only once. The rearrangement joins TRBV19 to TRBJ2-1; a possible D gene is TRBD1 (5 bases). This clonotype was obtained from a male donor with ankylosing spondylitis or in good health (not recorded which). Input material: blood, either unsorted or a sorted T cell fraction (not recorded which). CDR3 nucleotide sequence: TGTGCCAGTAGTCGTGGGGCCTGGCAGCTAGTTGACAATGAGCAGTTCTTC. This translates into CASSRGAWQLVDNEQFF.